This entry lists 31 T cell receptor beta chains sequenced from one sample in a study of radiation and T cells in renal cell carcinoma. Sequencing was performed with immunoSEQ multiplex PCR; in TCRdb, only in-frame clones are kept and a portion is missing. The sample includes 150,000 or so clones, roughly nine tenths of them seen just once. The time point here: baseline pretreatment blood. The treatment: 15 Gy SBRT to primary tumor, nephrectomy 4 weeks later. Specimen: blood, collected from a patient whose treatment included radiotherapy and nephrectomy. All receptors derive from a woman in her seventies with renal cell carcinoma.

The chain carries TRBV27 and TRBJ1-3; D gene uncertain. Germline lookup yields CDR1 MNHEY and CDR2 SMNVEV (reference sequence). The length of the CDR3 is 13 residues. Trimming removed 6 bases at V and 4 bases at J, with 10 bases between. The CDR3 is CASRSVLGNTIYF. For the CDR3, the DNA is TGTGCCAGCAGGTCCGTGCTGGGAAACACCATATATTTT.

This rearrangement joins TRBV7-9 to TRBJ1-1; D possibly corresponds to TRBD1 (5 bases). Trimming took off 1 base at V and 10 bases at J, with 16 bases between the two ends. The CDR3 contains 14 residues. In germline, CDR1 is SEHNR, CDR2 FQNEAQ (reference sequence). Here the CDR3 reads CASSLEGNQGGAFF. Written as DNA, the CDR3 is TGTGCCAGCAGCTTAGAGGGCAATCAGGGTGGAGCTTTCTTT.

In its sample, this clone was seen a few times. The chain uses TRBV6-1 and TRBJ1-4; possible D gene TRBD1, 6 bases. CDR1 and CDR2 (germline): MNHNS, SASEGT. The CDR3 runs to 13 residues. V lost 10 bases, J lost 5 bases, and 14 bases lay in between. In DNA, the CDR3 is TGTGCCACCCAGGACAGACTAAATGAAAAACTGTTTTTT. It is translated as CATQDRLNEKLFF.

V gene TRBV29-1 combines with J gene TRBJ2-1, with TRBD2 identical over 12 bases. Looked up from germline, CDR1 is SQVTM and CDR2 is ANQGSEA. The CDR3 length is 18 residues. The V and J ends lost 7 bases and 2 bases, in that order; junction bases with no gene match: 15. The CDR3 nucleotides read TGCAGCGCAAGAGGGTCTTTTACTAGCGGGGGGACCTACAATGAGCAGTTCTTC. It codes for CSARGSFTSGGTYNEQFF.

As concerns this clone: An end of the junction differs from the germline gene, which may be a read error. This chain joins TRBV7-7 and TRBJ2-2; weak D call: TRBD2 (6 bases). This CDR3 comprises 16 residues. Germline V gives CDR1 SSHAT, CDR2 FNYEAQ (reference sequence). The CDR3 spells CASSLDTGLFTGELFF. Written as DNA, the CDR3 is TGTGCTAGCAGCTTGGACACCGGACTATTCACCGGGGAGCTGTTTTTT.

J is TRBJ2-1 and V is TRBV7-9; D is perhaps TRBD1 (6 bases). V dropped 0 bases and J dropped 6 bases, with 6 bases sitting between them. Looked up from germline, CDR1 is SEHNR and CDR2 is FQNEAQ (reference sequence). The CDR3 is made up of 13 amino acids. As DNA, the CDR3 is TGTGCCAGCAGCTTAGCGGGGGCCAATGAGCAGTTCTTC. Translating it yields CASSLAGANEQFF.

In nucleotides, the CDR3 is TGCAGCGTTTCAATAAAAGCGGGGGGCGTCTCAAGTACTTACAATGAGCAGTTCTTC. Residues: CSVSIKAGGVSSTYNEQFF. The chain is built from TRBV29-1 and TRBJ2-1; 9 nucleotides match TRBD2. J gave up 4 bases and V 5 bases, and 21 bases lay outside the gene matches. The germline CDR1 and CDR2 sequences are SQVTM and ANQGSEA. The CDR3 loop spans 19 amino acids.

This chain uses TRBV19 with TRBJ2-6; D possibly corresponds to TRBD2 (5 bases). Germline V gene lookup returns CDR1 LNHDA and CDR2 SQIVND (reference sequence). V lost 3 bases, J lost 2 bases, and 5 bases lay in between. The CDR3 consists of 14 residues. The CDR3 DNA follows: TGTGCCAGTAGTATCGGGGCTGGGGCCAACGTCCTGACTTTC. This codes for CASSIGAGANVLTF.

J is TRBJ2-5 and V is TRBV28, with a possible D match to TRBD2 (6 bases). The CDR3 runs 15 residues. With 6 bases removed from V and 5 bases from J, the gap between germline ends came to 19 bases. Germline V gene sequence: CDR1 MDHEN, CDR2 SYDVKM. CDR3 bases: TGTGCCAGCAGCTCCTCCGCGGGGCTGAGGGAGACCCAGTACTTC. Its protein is CASSSSAGLRETQYF.

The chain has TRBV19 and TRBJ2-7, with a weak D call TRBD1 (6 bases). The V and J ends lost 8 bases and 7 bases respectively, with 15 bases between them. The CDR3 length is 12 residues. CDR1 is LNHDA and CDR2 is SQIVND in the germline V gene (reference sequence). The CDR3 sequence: CASSSTGREQYF. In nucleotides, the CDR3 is TGTGCCAGTTCCTCTACAGGGAGAGAGCAGTACTTC.

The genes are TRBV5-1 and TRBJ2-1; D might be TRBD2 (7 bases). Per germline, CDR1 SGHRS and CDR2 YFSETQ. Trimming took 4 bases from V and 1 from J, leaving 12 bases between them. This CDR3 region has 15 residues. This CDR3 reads CASSIGGPSYNEQFF. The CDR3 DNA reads TGCGCCAGCAGCATCGGGGGGCCGTCCTACAATGAGCAGTTCTTC.

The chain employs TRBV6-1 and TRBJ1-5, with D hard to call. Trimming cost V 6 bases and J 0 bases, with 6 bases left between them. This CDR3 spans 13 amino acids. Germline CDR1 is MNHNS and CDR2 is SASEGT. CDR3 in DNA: TGTGCCAGCAGGCACTATAGCAATCAGCCCCAGCATTTT. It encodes CASRHYSNQPQHF.

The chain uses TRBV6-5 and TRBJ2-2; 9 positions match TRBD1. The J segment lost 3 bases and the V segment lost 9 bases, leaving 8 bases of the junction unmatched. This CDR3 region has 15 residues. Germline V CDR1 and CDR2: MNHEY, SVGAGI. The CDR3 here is CARTNGTGYTGELFF. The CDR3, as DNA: TGTGCCAGAACCAACGGGACAGGGTACACCGGGGAGCTGTTTTTT.

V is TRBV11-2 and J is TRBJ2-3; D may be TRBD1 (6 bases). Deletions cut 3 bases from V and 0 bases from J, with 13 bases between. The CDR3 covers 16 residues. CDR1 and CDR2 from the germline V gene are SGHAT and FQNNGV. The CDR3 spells CASSFGPGESTDTQYF. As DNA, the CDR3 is TGTGCCAGCAGCTTCGGCCCAGGGGAGAGCACAGATACGCAGTATTTT. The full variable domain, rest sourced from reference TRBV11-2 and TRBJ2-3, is EAGVAQSPRYKIIEKRQSVAFWCNPISGHATLYWYQQILGQGPKLLIQFQNNGVVDDSQLPKDRFSAERLKGVDSTLKIQPAKLEDSAVYLCASSFGPGESTDTQYFGPGTRLTVL.

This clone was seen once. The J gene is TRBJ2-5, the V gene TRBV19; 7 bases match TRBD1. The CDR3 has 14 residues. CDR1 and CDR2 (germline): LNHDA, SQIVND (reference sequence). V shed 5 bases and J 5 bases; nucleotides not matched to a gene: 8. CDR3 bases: TGTGCCAGTAGTGAAGGGGGCTCCTGGGAGACCCAGTACTTC. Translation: CASSEGGSWETQYF.

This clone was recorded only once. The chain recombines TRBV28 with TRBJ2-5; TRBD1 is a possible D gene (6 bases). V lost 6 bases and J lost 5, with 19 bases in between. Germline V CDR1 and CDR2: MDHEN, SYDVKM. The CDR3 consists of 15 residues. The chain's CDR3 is CASSRERGSTETQYF. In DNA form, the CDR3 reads TGTGCCAGCAGCCGGGAAAGGGGGAGTACGGAGACCCAGTACTTC.

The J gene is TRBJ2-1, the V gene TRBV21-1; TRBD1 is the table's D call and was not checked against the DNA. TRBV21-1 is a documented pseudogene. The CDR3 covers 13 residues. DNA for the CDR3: TGTGCCAGCAGCAAGACAGGCTACAATGAGCAGTTCTTC. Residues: CASSKTGYNEQFF.

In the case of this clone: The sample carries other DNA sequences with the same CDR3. This CDR3 is CASSFPNQPQHF. The CDR3 DNA is TGTGCCAGCAGCTTCCCCAATCAGCCCCAGCATTTT. J is TRBJ1-5 and V is TRBV5-4; no clear D gene. Germline V gene sequence: CDR1 SGHNT, CDR2 YYREEE (reference sequence). V was pared by 2 bases and J by 3 bases, with 3 bases between. The CDR3 contains 12 residues.

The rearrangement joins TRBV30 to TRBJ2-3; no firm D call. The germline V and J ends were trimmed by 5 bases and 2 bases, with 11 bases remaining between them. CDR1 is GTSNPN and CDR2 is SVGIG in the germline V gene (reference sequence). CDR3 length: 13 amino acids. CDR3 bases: TGTGCCTGGGGCGTGACTTCCACAGATACGCAGTATTTT. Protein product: CAWGVTSTDTQYF.

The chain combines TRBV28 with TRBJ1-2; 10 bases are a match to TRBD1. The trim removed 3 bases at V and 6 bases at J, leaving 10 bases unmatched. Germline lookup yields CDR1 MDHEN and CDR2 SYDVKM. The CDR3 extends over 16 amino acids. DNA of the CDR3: TGTGCCAGCAGTTTGCAACTCGACAGGGGGCGGGATGGCTACACCTTC. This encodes CASSLQLDRGRDGYTF.

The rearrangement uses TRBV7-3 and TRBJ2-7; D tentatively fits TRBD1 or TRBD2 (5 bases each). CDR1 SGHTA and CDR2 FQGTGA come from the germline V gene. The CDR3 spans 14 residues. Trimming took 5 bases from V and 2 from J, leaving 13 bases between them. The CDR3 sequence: CASSASGRPYEQYF. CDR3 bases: TGTGCCAGCAGCGCGTCGGGACGTCCCTACGAGCAGTACTTC.

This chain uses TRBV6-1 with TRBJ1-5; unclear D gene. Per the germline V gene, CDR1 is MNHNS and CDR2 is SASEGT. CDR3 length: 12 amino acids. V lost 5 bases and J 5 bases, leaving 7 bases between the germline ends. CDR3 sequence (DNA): TGTGCCAGCAGTACCCGCGATCAGCCCCAGCATTTT. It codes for CASSTRDQPQHF.

The CDR3 sequence is CASSIGRQPQHF. CDR3 coding DNA: TGTGCCAGTAGTATAGGGAGACAGCCCCAGCATTTT. This rearrangement joins TRBV19 to TRBJ1-5; D is ambiguous. V lost 1 base, J lost 7 bases, and 5 bases lay in between. The CDR3 runs 12 residues. Germline-derived CDR1 and CDR2 are LNHDA and SQIVND (reference sequence).

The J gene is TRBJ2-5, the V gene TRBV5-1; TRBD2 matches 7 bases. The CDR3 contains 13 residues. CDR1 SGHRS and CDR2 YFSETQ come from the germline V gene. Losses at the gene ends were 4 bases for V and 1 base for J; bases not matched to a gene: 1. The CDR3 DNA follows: TGCGCCAGCAGCCCTAGCGGCCAAGAGACCCAGTACTTC. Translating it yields CASSPSGQETQYF. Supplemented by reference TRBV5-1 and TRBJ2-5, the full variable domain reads KAGVTQTPRYLIKTRGQQVTLSCSPISGHRSVSWYQQTPGQGLQFLFEYFSETQRNKGNFPGRFSGRQFSNSRSEMNVSTLELGDSALYLCASSPSGQETQYFGPGTRLLVL.

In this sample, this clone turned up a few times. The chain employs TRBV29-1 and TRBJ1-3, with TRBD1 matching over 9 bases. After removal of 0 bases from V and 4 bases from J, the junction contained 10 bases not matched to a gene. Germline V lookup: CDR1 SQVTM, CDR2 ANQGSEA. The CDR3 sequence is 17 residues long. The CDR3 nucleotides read TGCAGCGTTGAAGAACCCCCCCCGGACAGGGGCGGAAACACCATATATTTT. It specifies CSVEEPPPDRGGNTIYF.

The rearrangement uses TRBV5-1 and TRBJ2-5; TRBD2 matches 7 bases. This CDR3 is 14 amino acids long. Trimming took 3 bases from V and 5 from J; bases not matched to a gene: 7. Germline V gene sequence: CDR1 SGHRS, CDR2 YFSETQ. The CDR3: CASSSGLVAETQYF. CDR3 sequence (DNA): TGCGCCAGCAGCTCCGGACTAGTAGCGGAGACCCAGTACTTC.

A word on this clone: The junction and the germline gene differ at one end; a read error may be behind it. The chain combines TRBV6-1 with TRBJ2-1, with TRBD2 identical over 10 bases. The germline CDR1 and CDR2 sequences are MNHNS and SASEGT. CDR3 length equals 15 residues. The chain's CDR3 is CASREAGGPSNEQFF. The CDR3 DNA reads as TGTGCCAGCAGAGAAGCGGGGGGGCCGTCCAATGAGCAGTTCTTC.

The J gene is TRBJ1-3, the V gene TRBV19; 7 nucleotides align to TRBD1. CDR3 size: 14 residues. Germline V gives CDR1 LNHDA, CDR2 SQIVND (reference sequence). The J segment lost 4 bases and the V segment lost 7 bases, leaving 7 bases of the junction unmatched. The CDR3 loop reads CASTQGQYGNTIYF. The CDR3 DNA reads TGTGCCAGTACCCAGGGACAGTACGGAAACACCATATATTTT.

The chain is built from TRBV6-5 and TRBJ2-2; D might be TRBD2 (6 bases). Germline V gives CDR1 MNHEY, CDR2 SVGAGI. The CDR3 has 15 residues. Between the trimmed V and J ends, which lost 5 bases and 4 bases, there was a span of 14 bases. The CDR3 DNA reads TGTGCCAGCAGTCTTGGCGGGGCGGGCACCGGGGAGCTGTTTTTT. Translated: CASSLGGAGTGELFF.

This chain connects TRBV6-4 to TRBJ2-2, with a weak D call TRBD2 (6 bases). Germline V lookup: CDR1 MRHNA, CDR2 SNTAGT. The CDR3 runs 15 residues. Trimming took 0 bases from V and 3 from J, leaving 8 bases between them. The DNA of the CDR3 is TGTGCCAGCAGTGACTCTAGCGGACACACCGGGGAGCTGTTTTTT. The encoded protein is CASSDSSGHTGELFF.

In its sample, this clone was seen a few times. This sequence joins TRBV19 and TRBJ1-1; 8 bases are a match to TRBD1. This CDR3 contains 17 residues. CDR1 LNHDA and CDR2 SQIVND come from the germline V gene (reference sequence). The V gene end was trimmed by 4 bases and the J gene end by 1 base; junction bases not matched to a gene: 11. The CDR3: CASSTGTGPGRNTEAFF. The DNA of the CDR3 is TGTGCCAGTAGTACCGGGACAGGCCCTGGGAGGAACACTGAAGCTTTCTTT. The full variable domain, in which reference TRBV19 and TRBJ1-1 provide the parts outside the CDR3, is DGGITQSPKYLFRKEGQNVTLSCEQNLNHDAMYWYRQDPGQGLRLIYYSQIVNDFQKGDIAEGYSVSREKKESFPLTVTSAQKNPTAFYLCASSTGTGPGRNTEAFFGQGTRLTVV.